Listed here is a single T cell receptor beta chain. This entry comes from a study of blood T cell repertoires in COVID-19. Turning to the study itself: Material from acute and convalescent COVID-19 was sourced from the United States, Italy and Spain. The cDNA or gDNA used as material had been derived from T cells, B-cell-depleted T cells, or PBMCs.

Per the original data handling: Counts of nucleated cells, estimated from reference gene primer amplification, were obtained. The assay was immunoSEQ multiplex PCR, and TCRdb's table has in-frame clones only and misses some. For V, J and clone size, that table is used; D and trimming come from the DNA. The sample has 200,000 or so clones; around four fifths are singletons. This sequence originates from a human donor with acute or convalescent COVID-19. The donor label of this sample is uncertain. Sequencing used peripheral blood.

The CDR3 spells CASSTSRDTKNIQYF. The CDR3 coding sequence is TGTGCCAGCAGCACTTCTCGGGACACCAAAAACATTCAGTACTTC. J is TRBJ2-4 and V is TRBV9; D might be TRBD1 (6 bases). Germline loops: CDR1 SGDLS, CDR2 YYNGEE. The CDR3 has 15 amino acids. The V and J ends lost 4 bases and 2 bases respectively, with 13 bases between them.